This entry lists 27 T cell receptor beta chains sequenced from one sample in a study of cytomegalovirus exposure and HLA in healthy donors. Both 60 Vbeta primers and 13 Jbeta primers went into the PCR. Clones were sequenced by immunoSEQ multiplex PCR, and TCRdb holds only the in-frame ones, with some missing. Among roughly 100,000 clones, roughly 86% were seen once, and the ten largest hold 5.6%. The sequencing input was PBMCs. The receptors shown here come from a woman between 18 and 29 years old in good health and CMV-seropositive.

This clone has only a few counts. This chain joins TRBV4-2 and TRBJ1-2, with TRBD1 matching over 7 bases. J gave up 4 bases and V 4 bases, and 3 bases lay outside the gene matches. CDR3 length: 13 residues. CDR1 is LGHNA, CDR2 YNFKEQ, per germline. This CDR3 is CASSPDRSYGYTF. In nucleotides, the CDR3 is TGTGCCAGCAGCCCGGACAGGAGCTATGGCTACACCTTC.

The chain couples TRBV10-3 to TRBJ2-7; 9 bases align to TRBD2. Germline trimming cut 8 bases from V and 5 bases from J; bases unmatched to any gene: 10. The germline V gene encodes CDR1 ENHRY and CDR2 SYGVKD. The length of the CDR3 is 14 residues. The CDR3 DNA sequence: TGTGCCATCGGGGATAGCGGGAGTAACAACGAGCAGTACTTC. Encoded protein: CAIGDSGSNNEQYF.

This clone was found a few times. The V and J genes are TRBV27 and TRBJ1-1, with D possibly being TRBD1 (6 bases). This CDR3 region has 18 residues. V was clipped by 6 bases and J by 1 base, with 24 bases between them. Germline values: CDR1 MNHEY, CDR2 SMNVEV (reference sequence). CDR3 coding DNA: TGTGCCAGCAGCCACCAGAACCGACAGGCCCAACCGAACACTGAAGCTTTCTTT. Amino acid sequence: CASSHQNRQAQPNTEAFF.

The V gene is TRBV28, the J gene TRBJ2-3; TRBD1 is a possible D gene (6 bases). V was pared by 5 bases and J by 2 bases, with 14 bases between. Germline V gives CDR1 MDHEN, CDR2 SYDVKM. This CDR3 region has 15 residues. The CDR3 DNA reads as TGTGCCAGCAGTCCCCGAGGGGGAGCCACAGATACGCAGTATTTT. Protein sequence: CASSPRGGATDTQYF.

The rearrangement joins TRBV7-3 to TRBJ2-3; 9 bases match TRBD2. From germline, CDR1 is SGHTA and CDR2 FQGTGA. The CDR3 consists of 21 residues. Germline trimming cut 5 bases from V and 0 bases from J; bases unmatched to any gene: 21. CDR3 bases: TGTGCCAGCAGCCCCTACGTCCTCCGGGGATATAGCGGGGGAAGCACAGATACGCAGTATTTT. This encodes CASSPYVLRGYSGGSTDTQYF.

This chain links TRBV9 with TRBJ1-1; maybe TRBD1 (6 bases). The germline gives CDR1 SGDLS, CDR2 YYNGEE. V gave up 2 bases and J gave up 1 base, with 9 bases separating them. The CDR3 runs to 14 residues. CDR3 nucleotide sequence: TGTGCCAGCAGCGTTGGCAGGGGGAACACTGAAGCTTTCTTT. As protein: CASSVGRGNTEAFF.

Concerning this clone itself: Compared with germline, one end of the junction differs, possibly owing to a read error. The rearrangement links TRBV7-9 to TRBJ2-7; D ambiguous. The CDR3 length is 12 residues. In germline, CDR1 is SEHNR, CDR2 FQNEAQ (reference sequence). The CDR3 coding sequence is TGTTCCAGCAGCTCAGACACCAACGAGCAGTACTTC. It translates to CSSSSDTNEQYF.

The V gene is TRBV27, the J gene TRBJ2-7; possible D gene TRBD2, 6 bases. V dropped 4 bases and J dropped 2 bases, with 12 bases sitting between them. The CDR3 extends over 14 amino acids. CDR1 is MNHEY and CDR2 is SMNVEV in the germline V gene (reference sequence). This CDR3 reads CASSSTWGAYEQYF. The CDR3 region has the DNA TGTGCCAGCAGTTCCACGTGGGGGGCCTACGAGCAGTACTTC.

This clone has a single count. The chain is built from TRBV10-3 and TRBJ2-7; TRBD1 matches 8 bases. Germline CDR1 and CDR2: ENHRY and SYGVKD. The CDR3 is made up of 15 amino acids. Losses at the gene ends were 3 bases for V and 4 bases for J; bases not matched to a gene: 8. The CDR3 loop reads CAISDSGQGLYEQYF. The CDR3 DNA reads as TGTGCCATCAGTGACTCCGGACAGGGCCTATACGAGCAGTACTTC.

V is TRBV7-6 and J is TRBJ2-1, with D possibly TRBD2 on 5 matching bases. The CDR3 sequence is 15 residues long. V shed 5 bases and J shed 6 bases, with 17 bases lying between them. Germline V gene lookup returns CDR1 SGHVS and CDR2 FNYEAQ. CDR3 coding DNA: TGTGCCAGCAGCCCTCAAGCCGCGGGCACCAATGAGCAGTTCTTC. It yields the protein CASSPQAAGTNEQFF.

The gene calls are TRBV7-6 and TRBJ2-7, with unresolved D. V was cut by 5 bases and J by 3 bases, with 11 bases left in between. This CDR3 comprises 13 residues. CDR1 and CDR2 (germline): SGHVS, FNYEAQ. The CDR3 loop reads CASSPNSIYEQYF. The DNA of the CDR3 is TGTGCCAGCAGCCCTAACTCTATCTACGAGCAGTACTTC.

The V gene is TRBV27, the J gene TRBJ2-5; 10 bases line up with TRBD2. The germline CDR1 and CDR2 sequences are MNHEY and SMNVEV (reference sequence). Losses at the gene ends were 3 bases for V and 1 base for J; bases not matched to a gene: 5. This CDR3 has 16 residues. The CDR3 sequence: CASSFTTSGPQETQYF. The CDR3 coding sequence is TGTGCCAGCAGTTTTACGACTAGCGGGCCCCAAGAGACCCAGTACTTC.

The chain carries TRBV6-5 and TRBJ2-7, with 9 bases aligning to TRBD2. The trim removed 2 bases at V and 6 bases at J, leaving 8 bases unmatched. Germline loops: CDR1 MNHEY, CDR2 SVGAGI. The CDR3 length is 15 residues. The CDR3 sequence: CASSYGTSIVREQYF. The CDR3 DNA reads TGTGCCAGCAGTTACGGGACTAGCATAGTTCGCGAGCAGTACTTC.

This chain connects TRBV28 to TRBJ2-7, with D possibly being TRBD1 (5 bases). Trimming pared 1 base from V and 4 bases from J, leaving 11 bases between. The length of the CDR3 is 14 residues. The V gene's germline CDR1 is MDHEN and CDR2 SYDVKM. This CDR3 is CASSLSAQGYEQYF. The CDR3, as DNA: TGTGCCAGCAGTTTATCAGCCCAGGGTTACGAGCAGTACTTC.

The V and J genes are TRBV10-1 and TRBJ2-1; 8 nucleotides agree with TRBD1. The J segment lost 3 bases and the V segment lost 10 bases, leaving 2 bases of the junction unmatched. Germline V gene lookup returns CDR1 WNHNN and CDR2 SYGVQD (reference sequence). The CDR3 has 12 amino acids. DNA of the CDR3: TGCGCCACGGGACAGGTCTACAATGAGCAGTTCTTC. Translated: CATGQVYNEQFF.

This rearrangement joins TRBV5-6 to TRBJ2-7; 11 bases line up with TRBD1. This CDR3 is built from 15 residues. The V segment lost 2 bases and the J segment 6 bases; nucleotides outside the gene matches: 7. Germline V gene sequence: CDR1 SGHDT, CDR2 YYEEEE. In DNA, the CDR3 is TGTGCCAGCAGCTTCGCCGGGACAGGGGGACTCGAGCAGTACTTC. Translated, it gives CASSFAGTGGLEQYF.

In DNA, the CDR3 is TGTGCCAGCAGCGTAAGAGGGGGCGCTGGGGCCAACGTCCTGACTTTC. Its protein product is CASSVRGGAGANVLTF. The rearrangement uses TRBV9 and TRBJ2-6, with 7 bases fitting TRBD1. The CDR3 spans 16 residues. CDR1 is SGDLS and CDR2 is YYNGEE in the germline V gene. Losses at the gene ends were 1 base for V and 2 bases for J; bases not matched to a gene: 3.

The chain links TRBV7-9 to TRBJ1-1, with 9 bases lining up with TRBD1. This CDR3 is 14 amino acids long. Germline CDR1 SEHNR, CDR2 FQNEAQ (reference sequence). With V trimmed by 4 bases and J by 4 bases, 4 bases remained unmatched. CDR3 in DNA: TGTGCCAGCAGCTACCGACAGGGGGGCACTGAAGCTTTCTTT. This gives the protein CASSYRQGGTEAFF.

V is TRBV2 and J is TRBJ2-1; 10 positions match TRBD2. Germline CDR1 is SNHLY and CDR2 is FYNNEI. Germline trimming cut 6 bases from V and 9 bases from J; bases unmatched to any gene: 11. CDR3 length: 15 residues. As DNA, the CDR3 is TGTGCCAGCAGCGTCAGCGGGGGGGCCTATATTGAGCAGTTCTTC. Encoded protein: CASSVSGGAYIEQFF. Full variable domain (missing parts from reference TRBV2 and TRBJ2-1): EPEVTQTPSHQVTQMGQEVILRCVPISNHLYFYWYRQILGQKVEFLVSFYNNEISEKSEIFDDQFSVERPDGSNFTLKIRSTKLEDSAMYFCASSVSGGAYIEQFFGPGTRLTVL.

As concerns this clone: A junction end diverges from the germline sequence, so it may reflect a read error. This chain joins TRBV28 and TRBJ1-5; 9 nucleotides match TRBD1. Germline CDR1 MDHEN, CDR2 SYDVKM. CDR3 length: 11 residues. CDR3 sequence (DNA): TGTGCCAGCAGTCAAACAGGGGGCGAGTATTTT. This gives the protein CASSQTGGEYF. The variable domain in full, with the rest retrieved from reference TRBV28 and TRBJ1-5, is DVKVTQSSRYLVKRTGEKVFLECVQDMDHENMFWYRQDPGLGLRLIYFSYDVKMKEKGDIPEGYSVSREKKERFSLILESASTNQTSMYLCASSQTGGEYFGDGTRLSIL.

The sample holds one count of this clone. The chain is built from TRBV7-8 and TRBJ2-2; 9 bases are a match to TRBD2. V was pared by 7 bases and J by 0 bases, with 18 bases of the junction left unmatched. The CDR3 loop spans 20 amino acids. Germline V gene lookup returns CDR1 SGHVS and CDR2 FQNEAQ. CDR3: CASTSTRSTLAGSNTGELFF. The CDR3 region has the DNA TGTGCCAGCACTTCTACCAGGTCTACACTAGCGGGTTCGAACACCGGGGAGCTGTTTTTT.

The CDR3 DNA is TGCGCCAGCAGCTCCTCCGGGACAGGGGTGGGTGAAGCTTTCTTT. It is translated as CASSSSGTGVGEAFF. This chain connects TRBV5-1 to TRBJ1-1; 10 bases match TRBD1. J gave up 7 bases and V 3 bases, and 9 bases lay outside the gene matches. The CDR3 length is 15 residues. Germline loops: CDR1 SGHRS, CDR2 YFSETQ.

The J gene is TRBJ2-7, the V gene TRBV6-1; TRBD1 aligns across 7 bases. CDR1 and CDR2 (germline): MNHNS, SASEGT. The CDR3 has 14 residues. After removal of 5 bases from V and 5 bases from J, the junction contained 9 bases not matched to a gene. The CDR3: CASSTRQGSNEQYF. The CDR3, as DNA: TGTGCCAGCAGTACAAGACAGGGTTCGAACGAGCAGTACTTC.

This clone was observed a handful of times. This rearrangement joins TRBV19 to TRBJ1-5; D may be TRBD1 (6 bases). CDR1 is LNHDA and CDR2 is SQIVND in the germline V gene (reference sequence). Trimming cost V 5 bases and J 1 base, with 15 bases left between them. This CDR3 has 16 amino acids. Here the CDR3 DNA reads TGTGCCAGTAGTCCACTACTGGGGGCAAGCAATCAGCCCCAGCATTTT. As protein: CASSPLLGASNQPQHF.

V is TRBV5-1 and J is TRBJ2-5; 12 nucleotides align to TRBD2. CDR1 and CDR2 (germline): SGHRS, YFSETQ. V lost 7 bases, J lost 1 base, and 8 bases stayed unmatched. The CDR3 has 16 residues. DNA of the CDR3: TGCGCCAGCGTACCCGGGACTAGCGGGCCCCAAGAGACCCAGTACTTC. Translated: CASVPGTSGPQETQYF.

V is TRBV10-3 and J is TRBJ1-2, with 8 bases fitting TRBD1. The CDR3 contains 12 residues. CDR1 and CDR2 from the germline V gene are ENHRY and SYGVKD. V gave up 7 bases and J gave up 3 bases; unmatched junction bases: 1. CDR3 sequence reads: CAITGQDYGYTF. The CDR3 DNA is TGTGCCATCACGGGACAGGACTATGGCTACACCTTC.

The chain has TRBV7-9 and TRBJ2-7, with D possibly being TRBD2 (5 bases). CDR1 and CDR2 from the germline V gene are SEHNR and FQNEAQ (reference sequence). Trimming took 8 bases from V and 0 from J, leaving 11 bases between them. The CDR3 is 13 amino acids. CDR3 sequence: CASGGRSSYEQYF. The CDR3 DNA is TGTGCCAGCGGCGGGCGGAGCTCCTACGAGCAGTACTTC.